This TCR beta chain emerged from a study of tumor-infiltrating lymphocytes in primary liver carcinoma. CDR3 length equals 13 residues. V was trimmed by 2 bases and J by 2 bases, leaving 6 bases between them. Germline loops: CDR1 MDHEN, CDR2 SYDVKM. Unsorted bulk tissue of roughly 18-32 mg yielded co-extracted RNA and DNA. TCR beta cDNA was prepared out of roughly 520 ng total RNA by means of a constant-region primer. ARM-PCR was slightly modified, and three nested multiplex PCR rounds with it gave rise to the TCR beta libraries. Use of TRBV1-TRBV30 forward primers with a C-beta reverse primer characterized the first two PCR rounds, which lasted 10 cycles each. TCRdb itself ran the multiplex PCR reads through MiXCR, one entry per CDR3 protein. This table holds approximately 110,000 distinct CDR3 sequences, roughly three fifths found once.

The V gene is TRBV28, the J gene TRBJ1-2; D perhaps matches TRBD1 (5 bases). Source material: liver tumor tissue from sampling region 1. Subset given: tumor region T1, superior pole. This sequence was found in a woman aged 60-75 years with primary liver carcinoma and hepatitis B virus infection. The CDR3 protein is CASSLEGNYGYTF. As DNA, the CDR3 is TGTGCCAGCAGTTTAGAGGGGAACTATGGCTACACCTTC.